This TCR beta chain was found in a study of monozygotic twins with inflammatory bowel disease. The CDR3 sequence is 15 residues long. Germline assignment: CDR1 SGHKS and CDR2 YYEKEE (reference sequence). Total RNA was isolated from whole blood without T cell sorting. Using TCRalpha and TCRbeta cDNA, the researchers carried out two nested PCRs that lasted around 15 and 9 cycles. TCRdb reanalyzed the 5' RACE reads and collapses them to one entry per CDR3 protein, without DNA. The table lists over 200,000 distinct CDR3 sequences. Sample: blood. The rearrangement joins TRBV5-5 to TRBJ2-1; TCRdb names TRBD2, which stays unverified in the absence of DNA. This sequence originates from a human donor with ulcerative colitis or Crohn's disease, or a healthy co-twin of an affected twin (not recorded which). This CDR3 reads CASSSRDYPYNEQFF.